Below, 2 T cell receptor beta chains from the same sample are listed, as sequenced in a study of Graves' ophthalmopathy and Graves' hyperthyroidism. RNA transcripts were the source from which TCR beta CDR3 regions were amplified. The workflow started with a first-round RT-PCR run with HTBI primers and then moved on to a second-round multiplex PCR. TCRdb analysed the multiplex PCR reads with MiXCR anew, one entry per CDR3 protein. This table holds about 620,000 distinct CDR3 sequences, about 20% found once. Sequencing input: peripheral blood. The receptors come from a woman aged 18-29 years with stable Graves' hyperthyroidism. Some clones in this sample may be carry-over from other donors' samples.

In this sample, this clonotype turned up a few times. CDR3 DNA sequence: TGTGCCAGTGACAGGGGTAACACTGAAGCTTTCTTT. Amino acid sequence: CASDRGNTEAFF. This chain connects TRBV2 to TRBJ1-1; 8 positions agree with TRBD1. The CDR3 is 12 residues long. Germline values: CDR1 SNHLY, CDR2 FYNNEI. V lost 9 bases, J lost 2 bases, and 2 bases stayed unmatched. The whole variable domain, filled in from reference TRBV2 and TRBJ1-1, reads EPEVTQTPSHQVTQMGQEVILRCVPISNHLYFYWYRQILGQKVEFLVSFYNNEISEKSEIFDDQFSVERPDGSNFTLKIRSTKLEDSAMYFCASDRGNTEAFFGQGTRLTVV.

This clonotype was recorded many times. V usage is TRBV6-5 and J usage is TRBJ2-5, with a weak D call TRBD2 (5 bases). CDR3 length: 13 amino acids. The V gene's germline CDR1 is MNHEY and CDR2 SVGAGI. V lost 2 bases and J lost 6, with 10 bases in between. CDR3 coding DNA: TGTGCCAGCAGTTACGGCGGGCTACAGACCCAGTACTTC. Protein: CASSYGGLQTQYF.